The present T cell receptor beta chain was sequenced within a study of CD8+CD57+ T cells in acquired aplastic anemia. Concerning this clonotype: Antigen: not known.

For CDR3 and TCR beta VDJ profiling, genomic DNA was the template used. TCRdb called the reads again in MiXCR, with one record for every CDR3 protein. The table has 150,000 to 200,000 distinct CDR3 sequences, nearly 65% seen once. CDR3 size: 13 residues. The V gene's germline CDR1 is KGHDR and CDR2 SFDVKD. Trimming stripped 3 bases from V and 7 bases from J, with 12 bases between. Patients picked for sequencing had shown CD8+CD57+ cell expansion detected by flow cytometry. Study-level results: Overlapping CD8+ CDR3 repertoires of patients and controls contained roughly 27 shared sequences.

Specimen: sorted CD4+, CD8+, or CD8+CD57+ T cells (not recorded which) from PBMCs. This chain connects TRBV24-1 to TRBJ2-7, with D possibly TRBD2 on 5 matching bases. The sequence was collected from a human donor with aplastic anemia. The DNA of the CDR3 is TGTGCCACCAGTGATGGGGAGTGGAGGGAGCAGTACTTC. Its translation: CATSDGEWREQYF.